The text below deals with one T cell receptor beta chain. The antigen remains unidentified. Sequencing was performed with immunoSEQ multiplex PCR; in TCRdb, only in-frame clones are kept and a portion is missing. The sample records 2,000 to 2,500 clones, around 94% being singletons. The CDR3 has 13 amino acids. Trimming pared 3 bases from V and 5 bases from J, leaving 10 bases between. Germline V lookup: CDR1 SNHLY, CDR2 FYNNEI. The sample is drawn from a study of T cell clonotyping in hematopoietic cell transplantation. Study-wide results and caveats: Pathologically expanded recipient clonotypes increased progressively from day 30 to day 180 as diversity fell. No sorting was done, leaving CD4 and CD8 contributions mixed. Graft donor and pretransplant recipient Inverse Simpson Index values predicted broader posttransplant TCR diversity.

The chain links TRBV2 to TRBJ1-2, with D hard to call. The sequence was obtained from a man aged 45 to 65 in good health. Some clones in this sample may be carry-over from other donors' samples. The sample comprised peripheral blood mononuclear cells. CDR3 sequence reads: CASSDAAAYGYTF. DNA for the CDR3: TGTGCCAGCAGTGACGCGGCAGCGTATGGCTACACCTTC.